These T cell receptor beta chains were read from a single sample in a study of T cells after yellow fever vaccination. TCRdb reprocessed the 5' RACE reads with MiXCR, giving one entry per CDR3 protein. The sample includes a few hundred thousand distinct CDR3 sequences, about a sixth of them seen just once. The specimen comprised PBMCs, sampled about 5 days after the first yellow fever vaccination. The receptors shown here come from a man between 18 and 29 years old who received the YFV17D yellow fever vaccine. Both conserved end residues are part of each CDR3. A D gene is named only where the DNA matches it firmly. Clone size is given for some rows only: seen once, a few or many times, or a class if the clone is expanded.

D gene,clone size,V gene,J gene,CDR3 DNA,CDR3 protein
.,many,TRBV27,TRBJ1-5,TGTGCCAGCAGTCCGCAGGCTAGCAATCAGCCCCAGCATTTT,CASSPQASNQPQHF
TRBD1,.,TRBV10-3,TRBJ2-3,TGTGCCATCAGTGAGCGACAGGGGGCCGAAGATACGCAGTATTTT,CAISERQGAEDTQYF
.,.,TRBV18,TRBJ1-2,TGTGCCAGCTCACCGGACGGAATTAACTATGGCTACACCTTC,CASSPDGINYGYTF
.,many,TRBV5-1,TRBJ1-5,TGCGCCAGCAGACGGGACACCGATAGCAATCAGCCCCAGCATTTT,CASRRDTDSNQPQHF
.,.,TRBV15,TRBJ2-5,TGTGCCACCAGCAGAGAAATGGCCGAGGAGACCCAGTACTTC,CATSREMAEETQYF
.,.,TRBV7-3,TRBJ2-3,TGTGCCAGCAGCTTTGATCGGGGGTCAGATACGCAGTATTTT,CASSFDRGSDTQYF
TRBD1,few,TRBV6-5,TRBJ2-2,TGTGCCAGCAGTTACCTGACAGGGCTCGGAACCGGGGAGCTGTTTTTT,CASSYLTGLGTGELFF
.,few,TRBV7-2,TRBJ2-2,TGTGCCAGCAGCTTCAGCGGTACCGGGGAGCTGTTTTTT,CASSFSGTGELFF
.,.,TRBV3-1,TRBJ2-7,TGTGCCAGCAGTCAAAGAGACAGATACAGGAGCTCCTACGAGCAGTACTTC,CASSQRDRYRSSYEQYF
.,.,TRBV4-3,TRBJ1-2,TGCGCCAGCAGCCAAGGCCTTGGCTACACCTTC,CASSQGLGYTF
.,.,TRBV5-4,TRBJ2-5,TGTGCCAGCAGCCCCCCGGGGGCCGGGGTAGAGACCCAGTACTTC,CASSPPGAGVETQYF
.,.,TRBV6-1,TRBJ1-6,TGTGCCAGCAGCGCCGGGCCCCTAACCGGACCCCTCCACTTT,CASSAGPLTGPLHF
TRBD1,.,TRBV28,TRBJ2-2,TGTGCCAGCAGGGATTGGGACAGGGTGTACCTTATGAACACCGGGGAGCTGTTTTTT,CASRDWDRVYLMNTGELFF
TRBD2,few,TRBV20-1,TRBJ2-1,TGCAGTGCGCGGACTAGCGGGGTGAGCTCCTACAATGAGCAGTTCTTC,CSARTSGVSSYNEQFF
TRBD1,.,TRBV6-1,TRBJ1-6,TGTGCCAGCAGTGAGTACTCTAACAGGGGTAATTCACCCCTCCACTTT,CASSEYSNRGNSPLHF
.,.,TRBV7-2,TRBJ1-5,TGTGCCAGCAGCTTCGGCGGATTGAATCAGCCCCAGCGTTTT,CASSFGGLNQPQRF
.,few,TRBV6-1,TRBJ1-2,TGTGCCAGCAGTGAGTTCACTAATGGCTACACCTTC,CASSEFTNGYTF
.,many,TRBV12-3/TRBV12-4,TRBJ2-1,TGTGCCAGCAGTTTAGGAGGGGAGAACAATGAGCAGTTCTTC,CASSLGGENNEQFF
.,.,TRBV12-3/TRBV12-4,TRBJ1-5,TGTGCCAGCAGTTTTTTACCCCAGCCCCAGCATTTT,CASSFLPQPQHF
.,.,TRBV20-1,TRBJ2-4,TGCAGTGCTCGGCCCGCCGGGGACCAAAACATTCAGTACTTC,CSARPAGDQNIQYF
.,few,TRBV27,TRBJ1-6,TGTGCCAGCAGTCTGACAGACGCTAATTCACCCCTCCACTTT,CASSLTDANSPLHF
.,few,TRBV28,TRBJ2-3,TGTGCCAGCAGTCACTCCTTGGCAGATACGCAGTATTTT,CASSHSLADTQYF
.,.,TRBV7-6,TRBJ1-3,TGTGCCAGCAGCTTATTGGTTCCTCTGGGGTCGAACACCATATATTTT,CASSLLVPLGSNTIYF
.,.,TRBV10-3,TRBJ1-5,TGTGCCATCAGTGAGTCGGGCAGGGAGAGTCAGCCCCAGCATTTT,CAISESGRESQPQHF
.,.,TRBV5-1,TRBJ2-2,TGCGCCAGCAGCTTAAACAGGGAGGTCGGGGAGCTGTTTTTT,CASSLNREVGELFF
.,.,TRBV3-1,TRBJ1-5,TGTGCCAGCAGCCAAGGTCCCGCTGGTGGTCAGCCCCAGCATTTT,CASSQGPAGGQPQHF
.,few,TRBV5-6,TRBJ1-1,TGTGCCAGCAGCAATACCTGGGGAGCTTTCTTT,CASSNTWGAFF
TRBD1,few,TRBV10-2,TRBJ1-5,TGCGCCAGCAGTGAACAATCCGGGACAGGGCTCAATCAGCCCCAGCATTTT,CASSEQSGTGLNQPQHF
.,many,TRBV5-5,TRBJ2-2,TGTGCCAGCAGCGCAGCCTCGGGGCTTAGGGACACCGGGGAGCTGTTTTTT,CASSAASGLRDTGELFF